The source of this T cell receptor beta chain is a study of blood T cell repertoires in COVID-19. Background on the study: The analysed material was cDNA or gDNA that came from T cells, B-cell-depleted T cells, or PBMCs.

The V and J ends lost 3 bases and 4 bases, in that order; junction bases with no gene match: 5. The CDR3 totals 16 residues. Germline values: CDR1 SGHRS, CDR2 YFSETQ. Using immunoSEQ multiplex PCR, the repertoire was profiled, and TCRdb retains in-frame clones only, with some absent. The data show tens of thousands of clones, roughly 80% seen once. The receptor was isolated from a human donor in a cohort sampled during active COVID-19. The rearrangement joins TRBV5-1 to TRBJ2-6; 9 bases map to TRBD1. Sequenced material: peripheral blood. CDR3 residues: CASSSGQGIGANVLTF. For the CDR3, the DNA is TGCGCCAGCAGCTCCGGACAGGGGATAGGGGCCAACGTCCTGACTTTC.